These 18 T cell receptor beta chains were all obtained from the same sample, sequenced in a study of T cell repertoires in cytomegalovirus infection (dated by TCRdb to the late 2010s). Sequencing took place on an Illumina HiSeq 1500. TCRdb handled the public reads itself, with Q25 trimming in fastp and clone calling in MiXCR, and kept productive beta chains. Under each unique CDR3 protein, matching rows form one entry showing the most common genes and DNA. This sample has around 310,000 distinct CDR3 sequences in its table, and 15% to 20% of those were observed once. More than 10% of the sample is in the top ten clones. Source material: PBMCs. The receptors derive from a human donor in good health (CMV status not recorded). Some clones in this sample may be carry-over from other donors' samples.

In this sample, this clonotype turned up many times. V gene TRBV7-2 combines with J gene TRBJ1-2, with 7 positions matching TRBD1. V shed 5 bases, J shed 13 bases, and the junction held 13 bases outside the gene matches. In germline, CDR1 is SGHTA, CDR2 FQGNSA. This CDR3 comprises 13 residues. The CDR3 region is CASSNRGQGGCTF. The CDR3 nucleotides are TGTGCCAGCAGCAACAGGGGCCAGGGGGGATGCACCTTC. The full variable domain, rest sourced from reference TRBV7-2 and TRBJ1-2, is GAGVSQSPSNKVTEKGKDVELRCDPISGHTALYWYRQSLGQGLEFLIYFQGNSAPDKSGLPSDRFSAERTGGSVSTLTIQRTQQEDSAVYLCASSNRGQGGCTFGSGTRLTVV.

The chain is built from TRBV10-3 and TRBJ2-3; D ambiguous. From germline, CDR1 is ENHRY and CDR2 SYGVKD. The V gene lost 2 bases and the J gene lost 7 bases, with 16 bases spanning the gap. The CDR3 contains 15 residues. CDR3 protein: CAISEVTGAVHTQYF. CDR3 nucleotide sequence: TGTGCCATCAGTGAGGTAACGGGTGCAGTACATACGCAGTATTTT.

This clonotype was observed many times. The chain combines TRBV7-2 with TRBJ2-2; a possible D gene is TRBD1 (5 bases). V was cut by 3 bases and J by 6 bases, with 14 bases left in between. Germline V gene lookup returns CDR1 SGHTA and CDR2 FQGNSA. The CDR3 loop spans 15 amino acids. The CDR3 protein is CASSFQGSGAGELFF. CDR3 coding DNA: TGTGCCAGCAGCTTTCAGGGCTCTGGTGCCGGGGAGCTGTTTTTT.

V and J are TRBV29-1 and TRBJ2-3; TRBD1 aligns across 8 bases. Germline-derived CDR1 and CDR2 are SQVTM and ANQGSEA. Trimming at V came to 5 bases and at J to 4 bases, leaving 5 bases not matched to a gene. The CDR3 loop spans 13 amino acids. The DNA of the CDR3 is TGCAGCGTTAAACAGGGGGGAGCAGATACGCAGTATTTT. This encodes CSVKQGGADTQYF.

This clonotype appeared many times. As DNA, the CDR3 is TGCAGTGCTAGAGATGCGTTTTTGCGGGGGGGAAAAGAGACCCAGTACTTC. Protein product: CSARDAFLRGGKETQYF. The chain has TRBV20-1 and TRBJ2-5, with 9 bases lining up with TRBD2. From germline, CDR1 is DFQATT and CDR2 SNEGSKA (reference sequence). The CDR3 has 17 residues. J gave up 3 bases and V 0 bases, and 11 bases lay outside the gene matches.

V gene TRBV7-2 combines with J gene TRBJ1-4, with D possibly matching TRBD1 (6 bases). The V gene lost 2 bases and the J gene lost 2 bases, with 12 bases spanning the gap. There are 16 residues in the CDR3. The germline CDR1 and CDR2 sequences are SGHTA and FQGNSA. CDR3 coding DNA: TGTGCCAGCAGCTTACTAGGGGGACTTACTAATGAAAAACTGTTTTTT. Protein sequence: CASSLLGGLTNEKLFF.

This clonotype showed up just a few times. The rearrangement joins TRBV12-3 or TRBV12-4 to TRBJ2-6; TRBD1 agrees at 7 bases. This CDR3 is built from 18 residues. V shed 6 bases and J 1 base; nucleotides not matched to a gene: 12. CDR3 loop: CASRSREGAPSGANVLTF. The CDR3 DNA reads TGTGCCAGCAGGTCCCGTGAGGGGGCTCCTTCTGGGGCCAACGTCCTGACTTTC.

The sample holds many counts of this clonotype. The chain links TRBV9 to TRBJ2-1, with 7 bases fitting TRBD1. The CDR3 spans 20 residues. Unmatched junction bases numbered 23, after V lost 4 bases and J lost 4 bases. CDR1 SGDLS and CDR2 YYNGEE come from the germline V gene. The CDR3 is CASSHPVRTGTPPEYNEQFF. The CDR3 coding sequence is TGTGCCAGCAGCCATCCCGTGAGGACAGGTACCCCCCCTGAGTACAATGAGCAGTTCTTC.

The CDR3 here is CATVSDTYEQYF. DNA of the CDR3: TGTGCCACCGTCTCAGACACCTACGAGCAGTACTTC. This chain links TRBV24-1 with TRBJ2-7, with D unresolved. Germline V CDR1 and CDR2: KGHDR, SFDVKD. The germline V and J ends were trimmed by 9 bases and 2 bases, with 10 bases remaining between them. The CDR3 extends over 12 amino acids.

There are many counts of this clonotype. The chain combines TRBV10-3 with TRBJ1-1, with D hard to call. The CDR3 spans 12 residues. Germline CDR1 reads ENHRY; CDR2 reads SYGVKD. The V end lost 6 bases, the J end lost 4 bases, and 9 bases lay between the germline ends. CDR3 amino acids: CAISELSTEAFF. CDR3 in DNA: TGTGCCATCAGCGAGCTGAGCACTGAAGCTTTCTTT.

The rearrangement uses TRBV20-1 and TRBJ2-3, with TRBD1 matching over 7 bases. Trimming removed 4 bases from V and 0 bases from J; junction bases left unmatched: 10. CDR1 DFQATT and CDR2 SNEGSKA come from the germline V gene (reference sequence). There are 16 residues in the CDR3. This CDR3 reads CSATPGTASSTDTQYF. The CDR3 DNA reads as TGCAGTGCTACCCCCGGGACAGCCTCTAGCACAGATACGCAGTATTTT.

This clonotype has a handful of counts. This CDR3 reads CASSRRDRGLARNTGELFF. As DNA, the CDR3 is TGTGCCAGCAGTCGCCGGGACAGGGGGCTGGCCCGAAACACCGGGGAGCTGTTTTTT. This chain links TRBV27 with TRBJ2-2; 12 bases fit TRBD1. The CDR3 sequence is 19 residues long. Looked up from germline, CDR1 is MNHEY and CDR2 is SMNVEV (reference sequence). V was pared by 5 bases and J by 2 bases, with 12 bases of the junction left unmatched.

The rearrangement joins TRBV19 to TRBJ2-5; D is possibly TRBD2 (5 bases). Germline V gene data show CDR1 as LNHDA and CDR2 as SQIVND (reference sequence). The CDR3 consists of 14 residues. Trimming cost V 6 bases and J 4 bases, with 15 bases left between them. The CDR3 region has the DNA TGTGCCAGTAGCCTCTCGGGGATTGGAGAGACCCAGTACTTC. Amino acids: CASSLSGIGETQYF.

This chain connects TRBV2 to TRBJ1-4, with a weak D call TRBD1 (5 bases). Germline values: CDR1 SNHLY, CDR2 FYNNEI. The CDR3 is 16 residues long. V shed 8 bases and J shed 5 bases, with 21 bases lying between them. CDR3 region: CASVGPGLSFNEKLFF. CDR3 nucleotide sequence: TGTGCCAGCGTGGGGCCAGGGCTAAGCTTCAATGAAAAACTGTTTTTT.

V usage is TRBV5-1 and J usage is TRBJ2-7; 8 nucleotides align to TRBD1. Losses at the gene ends were 0 bases for V and 4 bases for J; bases not matched to a gene: 12. CDR3 length: 17 amino acids. Germline CDR1 is SGHRS and CDR2 is YFSETQ. CDR3 DNA sequence: TGCGCCAGCAGCTTGGCTCTTCCCGGACAGGGAGTTTACGAGCAGTACTTC. It translates to CASSLALPGQGVYEQYF.

This clonotype has only a few counts. The rearrangement links TRBV12-3 or TRBV12-4 to TRBJ2-5; possibly TRBD2 for D (5 bases). The CDR3 covers 14 residues. The ends were cut back, 6 bases at V and 4 bases at J, with 15 bases in the middle. The CDR3 sequence: CASSQTRERETQYF. DNA of the CDR3: TGTGCCAGCAGCCAAACTAGAGAGAGAGAGACCCAGTACTTC.

This clonotype has only a few counts. The chain uses TRBV6-2 or TRBV6-3 and TRBJ2-2, with 13 bases aligning to TRBD2. In germline, CDR1 is MNHEY, CDR2 SVGEGT. V trimming: 1 base; J trimming: 5 bases; junction bases outside the gene matches: 4. The CDR3 totals 17 residues. For the CDR3, the DNA is TGTGCCAGCAGTTACTTCCGACTAGCGGGGGGAACCGGGGAGCTGTTTTTT. It encodes CASSYFRLAGGTGELFF.

Ten or more counts support this clonotype. V is TRBV7-9 and J is TRBJ1-1, with TRBD1 as a possible D gene (6 bases). The CDR3 sequence is 15 residues long. Looked up from germline, CDR1 is SEHNR and CDR2 is FQNEAQ (reference sequence). Trimming stripped 4 bases from V and 4 bases from J, with 16 bases between. The CDR3 sequence: CASSSLGGGGTEAFF. For the CDR3, the DNA is TGTGCCAGCAGCTCCCTTGGCGGAGGGGGCACTGAAGCTTTCTTT.